This T cell receptor (beta chain) came from a study of T cell clonotyping in hematopoietic cell transplantation. This CDR3 comprises 14 residues. Germline V gene data show CDR1 as LNHDA and CDR2 as SQIVND (reference sequence). V was pared by 1 base and J by 0 bases, with 6 bases between. Sequencing was performed with immunoSEQ multiplex PCR; in TCRdb, only in-frame clones are kept and a portion is missing. Of more than 40,000 clones in the sample, about 85% are singletons; the top ten hold around 2.9%. In its sample, this clone was seen once. The time point here: recipient sample about 28 days before transplant, after cytoreduction.

The source is a man aged 60 to 69 with acute myeloid leukemia. Some clones in this sample may be carry-over from other donors' samples. The chain has TRBV19 and TRBJ1-2; no clear D. Source: peripheral blood mononuclear cells, taken before stem cell transplant. The CDR3 protein is CASSIVNANYGYTF. The CDR3 DNA follows: TGTGCCAGTAGTATAGTAAACGCTAACTATGGCTACACCTTC. The whole variable domain, filled in from reference TRBV19 and TRBJ1-2, reads DGGITQSPKYLFRKEGQNVTLSCEQNLNHDAMYWYRQDPGQGLRLIYYSQIVNDFQKGDIAEGYSVSREKKESFPLTVTSAQKNPTAFYLCASSIVNANYGYTFGSGTRLTVV.